This T cell receptor gamma chain came from a study of Vδ1+ human thymocytes. Study-level points and caveats: Despite high sort purity, about 20% of thymic T cell receptor delta sequences were Vdelta2. Highly polyclonal TRG and TRD repertoires with Gaussian CDR3 length distributions appeared in thymus.

RNA was extracted from the cells and then reverse transcribed. Multiplex PCR used pooled V-gene forward primers and a constant-region reverse primer to amplify CDR3s. TCRdb reanalysed the multiplex PCR reads via CATT. Here the sample spans some 37,000 gamma-chain clones, 20% to 25% being singletons. CDR1 is EGSNGY and CDR2 is YDSYNSKV in the germline V gene. This CDR3 spans 15 amino acids. V was clipped by 0 bases and J by 5 bases; unmatched bases: 6. Comments on this clone: The antigen is not known.

This receptor was identified in a girl in the first two years of life who had congenital heart surgery. The chain is built from TRGV2 and TRGJP2. Sample: Vdelta1+ gamma-delta thymocytes from the thymus. Stated subset: FACS-sorted CD3+ TCRalphabeta- TCRVdelta1+ TCRVdelta2- thymocytes. Written as DNA, the CDR3 is TGTGCCACCTGGGACGGGGACATGAGTGATTGGATCAAGACGTTT. It translates to CATWDGDMSDWIKTF.